This entry describes one T cell receptor beta chain. Its antigen remains undetermined. TCRdb shows the sequencer as Illumina HiSeq 2000. TCR beta cDNA libraries were made by 5'RACE template switching that added a universal primer site and unique molecular identifiers. Priming for cDNA synthesis came from the TCR beta constant segment, and two successive PCR amplification steps followed. The authors' pipeline ran thus. MIGEC handled demultiplexing of the reads and grouping by UMI, while MiTCR was used to assemble and quantify clonotypes. To exclude erroneous sequences, any TCR cDNA sequence not supported by at least two reads was discarded. The tcR package was used for downstream repertoire analysis, and clonotypes were matched between fractions using CDR3 nucleotide sequence together with V segment. Antigen specificity was annotated against VDJdb with VDJmatch, allowing one amino acid substitution in CDR3. The reads went through TCRdb reprocessing, and each CDR3 protein sequence gets one entry with no DNA. The V and J calls were determined by TCRdb, not by the authors. The table for this sample lists about 260,000 distinct CDR3 sequences. Roughly 0.4% of the sample lies in the top ten.

These data belong to a study of T cells expressing NK-cell markers (dated by TCRdb to 2020 to 2022). About the investigation overall: In sorted CD3+CD56+NKG2C+, CD3+CD56+NKG2C- and CD3+CD56-NKG2C+ T-cell subsets from roughly 8 donors, TCR beta-chain repertoires were profiled. Illumina HiSeq 2000/2500, MiSeq or NextSeq was used to sequence libraries as 2 x 150 bp reads. Of the eight sequenced donors, seven were found to be HCMV-seropositive and one was found to be HCMV-seronegative. The study sequenced eight donors, all healthy volunteers chosen at random: three men and five women. Overall study results and their limits: For about 6 donors, the dominant CD3+CD56+NKG2C+ clonotypes were among the top 10 CD8+ clonotypes and accounted for about 1.0-7.0% of CD8+ T cells. It remained unclear whether the expanded NKG2C-expressing T cell clones were specific for HCMV antigens. Those dominant clonotypes were again the most abundant among CD3+CD56-NKG2C+ cells in a handful of donors, at roughly 28.3-65%.

The CDR1 and CDR2 encoded by the germline V gene are MDHEN and SYDVKM. The CDR3, from cysteine to phenylalanine, totals 13 residues. The coding DNA is unavailable. HCMV serostatus was determined by detecting HCMV-specific IgG in serum with a commercial ELISA kit. Ficoll density gradient centrifugation was used to isolate peripheral blood mononuclear cells from blood. The sequencing sample was made of blood T cells: a sorted CD56 or NKG2C T cell subset, CD4+ or CD8+ T cells, or bulk PBMC T cells (not recorded which). The chain is made from TRBV28 and TRBJ1-1; absent DNA, TCRdb's TRBD1 call cannot be checked. This clonotype was sampled from a man younger than 30 in good health. Donor details come from another sample of the same person, matched by shared clones. CDR3 reads: CASRGPMNTEAFF.